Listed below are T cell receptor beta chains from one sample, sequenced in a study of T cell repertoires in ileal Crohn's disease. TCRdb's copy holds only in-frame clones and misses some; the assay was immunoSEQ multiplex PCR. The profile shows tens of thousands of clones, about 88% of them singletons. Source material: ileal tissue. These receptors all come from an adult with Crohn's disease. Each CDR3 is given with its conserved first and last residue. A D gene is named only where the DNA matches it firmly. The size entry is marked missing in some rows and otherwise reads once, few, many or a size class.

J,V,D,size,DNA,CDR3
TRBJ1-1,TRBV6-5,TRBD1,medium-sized,TGTGCCAGCAGTTACGGGACAGGGGGTAACACTGAAGCTTTCTTT,CASSYGTGGNTEAFF
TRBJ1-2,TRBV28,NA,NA,TGTGCCAGCAGTTCGACAGGTCGTCAATCGGATGGCTACACCTTC,CASSSTGRQSDGYTF
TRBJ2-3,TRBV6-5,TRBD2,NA,TGTGCCAGCAGTTACTTTGAGCGGGGCACGCAGTATTTT,CASSYFERGTQYF
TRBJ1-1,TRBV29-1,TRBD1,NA,TGCAGCGCCGCGGGACAGGGGCACACTGAAGCTTTCTTT,CSAAGQGHTEAFF
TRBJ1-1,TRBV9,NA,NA,TGTGCCAGCAGCCTTGGCGGGGAGAACACTGAAGCTTTCTTT,CASSLGGENTEAFF
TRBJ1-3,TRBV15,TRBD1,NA,TGTGCCACCAGCACTAACGACAGGGCGGGAGGAAACACCATATATTTT,CATSTNDRAGGNTIYF
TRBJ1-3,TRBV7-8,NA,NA,TGTGCCAGCAGCTCAGACGGGGGATCTGGAAACACCATATATTTT,CASSSDGGSGNTIYF
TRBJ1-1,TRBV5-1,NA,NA,TGCGCCAGCAGCTCCCCCTTCGTTAGGGGTGGGAACACTGAAGCTTTCTTT,CASSSPFVRGGNTEAFF
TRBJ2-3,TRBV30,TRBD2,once,TGTGCCTGGAGTTTAGCTAGCGGGACAGATACGCAGTATTTT,CAWSLASGTDTQYF
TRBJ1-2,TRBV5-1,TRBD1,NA,TGCGCCAGCAGCGCGCGCTTAGGGACAGTGGACTATGGCTACACCTTC,CASSARLGTVDYGYTF
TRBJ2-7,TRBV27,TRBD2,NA,TGTGCCAGCAGTTTTGGGGGACTAGCCGCCTACGAGCAGTACTTC,CASSFGGLAAYEQYF
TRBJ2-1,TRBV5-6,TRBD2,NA,TGTGCCAGCAGCTTGTATAGCGGGAGATCCAATGAGCAGTTCTTC,CASSLYSGRSNEQFF
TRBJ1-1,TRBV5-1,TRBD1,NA,TGCGCCAGCAGCTTGGGGACAGGGGGCCTGAACACTGAAGCTTTCTTT,CASSLGTGGLNTEAFF
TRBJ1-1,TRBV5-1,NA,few,TGCGCCAGCAGCACAGACAGCCGGACTGAAGCTTTCTTT,CASSTDSRTEAFF
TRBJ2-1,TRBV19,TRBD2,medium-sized,TGTGCCAGTAGCCAGACTAGCGGGAGTTTGGGTGAGCAGTTCTTC,CASSQTSGSLGEQFF
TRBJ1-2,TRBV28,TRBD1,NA,TGTGCCAGCAGTTGGGACAGCTATGGCTACACCTTC,CASSWDSYGYTF
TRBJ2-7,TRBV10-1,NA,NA,TGCGCCAGCAGTGACCCGCGGACACTGAATTACGAGCAGTACTTC,CASSDPRTLNYEQYF
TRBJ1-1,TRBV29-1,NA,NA,TGCAGCGTGGGGGCGGGGGGGTTCGGTGAAGCTTTCTTT,CSVGAGGFGEAFF
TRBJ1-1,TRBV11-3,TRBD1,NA,TGTGCCAGCAGCTTAGGCCCCAGGGGGACCACTGAAGCTTTCTTT,CASSLGPRGTTEAFF
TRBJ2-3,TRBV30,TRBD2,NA,TGTGCCTGGAGTTATCAAGCGGGACGGAATACGCAGTATTTT,CAWSYQAGRNTQYF
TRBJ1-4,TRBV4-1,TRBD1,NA,TGCGCCAGCAGCCAGTGGACAGGGTCCGGGAATGAAAAACTGTTTTTT,CASSQWTGSGNEKLFF
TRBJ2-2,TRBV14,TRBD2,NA,TGTGCCAGCAGCCAACTTCCGGGGAGGGCCGGGGAGCTGTTTTTT,CASSQLPGRAGELFF
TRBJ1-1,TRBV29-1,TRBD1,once,TGCAGCGTTGAAGACCACAGGGGGCTGGATACTGAAGCTTTCTTT,CSVEDHRGLDTEAFF
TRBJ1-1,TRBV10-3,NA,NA,TGTGCCATCAGTTCAAGCCCGGACACTGAAGCTTTCTTT,CAISSSPDTEAFF
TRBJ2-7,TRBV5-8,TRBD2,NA,TGTGCCAGCATCTTGGGGGGGGACTACGAGCAGTACTTC,CASILGGDYEQYF
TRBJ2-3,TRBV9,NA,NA,TGTGCCAGCAGCGATGGACTATCAAGCACAGATACGCAGTATTTT,CASSDGLSSTDTQYF
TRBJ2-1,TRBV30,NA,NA,TGTGCCTGGAATAGTCGCTCCTACAATGAGCAGTTCTTC,CAWNSRSYNEQFF
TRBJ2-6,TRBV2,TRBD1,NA,TGTGCCAGCAGACCCCAGGGGGCTGGGGCCAACGTCCTGACTTTC,CASRPQGAGANVLTF
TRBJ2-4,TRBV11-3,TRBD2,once,TGTGCCAGCAGCTTGGGACAACTAGCGGGAGAAATGAGGACCAAAAACATTCAGTACTTC,CASSLGQLAGEMRTKNIQYF
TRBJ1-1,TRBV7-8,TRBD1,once,TGTGCCAGCAGCGCCACATCGGGACAGGGAAATCGAATGAACACTGAAGCTTTCTTT,CASSATSGQGNRMNTEAFF
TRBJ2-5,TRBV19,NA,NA,TGTGCCAGTAGTAAGCAGGGGAGTGCGGAGACCCAGTACTTC,CASSKQGSAETQYF
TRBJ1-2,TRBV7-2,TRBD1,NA,TGTGCCAGCAGCTTATCCGCCGGGACAGGGGCTGATGGCTACACCTTC,CASSLSAGTGADGYTF
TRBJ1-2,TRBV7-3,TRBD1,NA,TGTGCCAGCAGCCGGACAGGCGATGCTAACTATGGCTACACCTTC,CASSRTGDANYGYTF
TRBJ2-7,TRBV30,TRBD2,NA,TGTGCCTCCCAAGCGGGAGGAAGCTCCTACGAGCAGTACTTC,CASQAGGSSYEQYF
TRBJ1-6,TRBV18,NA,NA,TGTGCCAGCTCACCACCGGGGACACGAAGCTCCTATAATTCACCCCTCCACTTT,CASSPPGTRSSYNSPLHF
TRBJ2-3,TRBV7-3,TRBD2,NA,TGTGCCAGCACGGGCGGGAGGGTGACAGATACGCAGTATTTT,CASTGGRVTDTQYF
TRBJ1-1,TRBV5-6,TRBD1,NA,TGTGCCAGCAGCTCCTTTATAGGACAGGGGGGTCGGACTGAAGCTTTCTTT,CASSSFIGQGGRTEAFF
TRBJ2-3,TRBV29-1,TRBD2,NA,TGCAGCGTTGCTGGACTAGTGAGCGGAGATACGCAGTATTTT,CSVAGLVSGDTQYF
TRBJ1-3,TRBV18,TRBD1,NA,TGTGCCAGCTCAGTGGACAGGGGAAACACCATATATTTT,CASSVDRGNTIYF
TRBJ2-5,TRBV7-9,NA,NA,TGTGCCAGCAGCTTAGTTGGGCAGGGGACCCAAGAGACCCAGTACTTC,CASSLVGQGTQETQYF
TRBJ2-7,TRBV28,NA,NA,TGTGCCAGCAGTTTGGGGAGTCTAAACTACGAGCAGTACTTC,CASSLGSLNYEQYF
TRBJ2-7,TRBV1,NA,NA,TGCACCAGCAGCCGCCCGGGCTCCTACGAGCAGTACTTC,CTSSRPGSYEQYF
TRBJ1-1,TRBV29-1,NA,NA,TGCAGCGTTGAAGTGGGGGCGCGAACTGAAGCTTTCTTT,CSVEVGARTEAFF
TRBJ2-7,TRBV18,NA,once,TGTGCCAGCTCAGACCAACGCGGGGATACCTACGAGCAGTACTTC,CASSDQRGDTYEQYF
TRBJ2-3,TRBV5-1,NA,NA,TGCGCCAGCAGCCGACAGCTCACAGATACGCAGTATTTT,CASSRQLTDTQYF
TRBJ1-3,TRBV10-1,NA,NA,TGCGCCTCATCACCCAGGGGAGCTGGAAACACCATATATTTT,CASSPRGAGNTIYF
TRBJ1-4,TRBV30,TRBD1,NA,TGTGCCTGGAGGGCAACACAGACAGGGACTTGGGGAAAACTGTTTTTT,CAWRATQTGTWGKLFF
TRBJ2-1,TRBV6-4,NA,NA,TGTGCCAGCAGTCTACTAGCTAGCTCCTACAATGAGCAGTTCTTC,CASSLLASSYNEQFF
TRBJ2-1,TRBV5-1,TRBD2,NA,TGCGCCAGCAGCCCCTTAGCGGGGGAGGGATTATACAATGAGCAGTTCTTC,CASSPLAGEGLYNEQFF
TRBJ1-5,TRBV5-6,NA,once,TGTGCCAGCAGCTTGGGGGCCGGCAATCAGCCCCAGCATTTT,CASSLGAGNQPQHF
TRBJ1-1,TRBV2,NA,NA,TGTGCCAGTTTGAAGCAGGGAAGCACTGAAGCTTTCTTT,CASLKQGSTEAFF
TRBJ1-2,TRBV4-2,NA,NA,TGTGCCAGCAGCCAAGATCGAACAGCTAACTATGGCTACACCTTC,CASSQDRTANYGYTF
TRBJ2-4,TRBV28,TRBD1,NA,TGTGCCAGCAGTTTCATGGACAGGAACATTCAGTACTTC,CASSFMDRNIQYF
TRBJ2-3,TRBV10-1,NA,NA,TGCGCCAGCAGTGTTCAGATCACAGATACGCAGTATTTT,CASSVQITDTQYF
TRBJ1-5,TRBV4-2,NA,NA,TGTGCCAGCAGCCAAGTCGTAAGGGGCGGTCAGCCCCAGCATTTT,CASSQVVRGGQPQHF